The 11 T cell receptor beta chains below all came from one sample that was sequenced in a study of blood T cell repertoires in COVID-19 (TCRdb year 2020). Library preparation employed the immunoSEQ multiplex PCR assay. As stored in TCRdb, this immuneACCESS dataset retains in-frame rearrangements with V and J assigned. A fraction of the clones does not appear; measured against another copy, unresolved V genes explain less than half of the discrepancy, and the remainder lacks a known reason. This sample lists fewer than 80,000 clones; more than 75% were detected once. The ten largest clones represent about 14% of the sample. Sequencing input: peripheral blood. The receptors here all came from a man aged 55 to 69 with COVID-19, enrolled during active disease.

This clone was detected a few times. V and J are TRBV4-1 and TRBJ1-6; weak D call: TRBD1 (6 bases). V was cut by 0 bases and J by 8 bases, with 20 bases left in between. CDR1 and CDR2 from the germline V gene are MGHRA and YSYEKL. The CDR3 has 18 residues. CDR3: CASSQEAWGGRQDSPLHF. The CDR3 DNA is TGCGCCAGCAGCCAAGAAGCGTGGGGGGGGCGACAGGATTCACCCCTCCACTTT.

This clone was detected only a few times. The rearrangement links TRBV2 to TRBJ2-1; D is possibly TRBD2 (6 bases). The V end was cut by 4 bases, the J end by 7 bases, with 11 bases between. The CDR3 loop spans 13 amino acids. Germline CDR1 and CDR2: SNHLY and FYNNEI. The CDR3 DNA reads as TGTGCCAGCAGTGGCCTAGGGAGGAATGAGCAGTTCTTC. Encoded protein: CASSGLGRNEQFF. The full variable domain, in which reference TRBV2 and TRBJ2-1 provide the parts outside the CDR3, is EPEVTQTPSHQVTQMGQEVILRCVPISNHLYFYWYRQILGQKVEFLVSFYNNEISEKSEIFDDQFSVERPDGSNFTLKIRSTKLEDSAMYFCASSGLGRNEQFFGPGTRLTVL.

The rearrangement uses TRBV7-3 and TRBJ2-3, with TRBD2 matching over 9 bases. The germline CDR1 and CDR2 sequences are SGHTA and FQGTGA. V lost 0 bases, J lost 2 bases, and 9 bases stayed unmatched. The CDR3 extends over 18 amino acids. In DNA form, the CDR3 reads TGTGCCAGCAGCTTAACCCCACGAGCGGGAGGCAACACAGATACGCAGTATTTT. Its translation is CASSLTPRAGGNTDTQYF. Drawing the rest from reference TRBV7-3 and TRBJ2-3, the complete variable domain is GAGVSQTPSNKVTEKGKYVELRCDPISGHTALYWYRQSLGQGPEFLIYFQGTGAADDSGLPNDRFFAVRPEGSVSTLKIQRTERGDSAVYLCASSLTPRAGGNTDTQYFGPGTRLTVL.

This clone was seen a few times. The chain links TRBV4-1 to TRBJ1-6; D possibly corresponds to TRBD1 (6 bases). CDR3 length: 18 amino acids. Germline V gene sequence: CDR1 MGHRA, CDR2 YSYEKL. With 0 bases removed from V and 5 bases from J, the gap between germline ends came to 17 bases. CDR3 sequence: CASSQEPQGNSDNSPLHF. The CDR3 DNA reads as TGCGCCAGCAGCCAAGAGCCCCAGGGGAACTCGGATAATTCACCCCTCCACTTT.

The chain recombines TRBV7-9 with TRBJ1-6, with no clear D. This CDR3 contains 12 residues. Looked up from germline, CDR1 is SEHNR and CDR2 is FQNEAQ (reference sequence). V lost 1 base and J 16 bases, leaving 11 bases between the germline ends. CDR3 loop: CASSLEAPGLHF. CDR3 nucleotide sequence: TGTGCCAGCAGCTTAGAGGCCCCGGGGCTCCACTTT.

The sample holds one count of this clone. At one of its ends the junction is not consistent with the germline gene, which may arise from a read error. The chain carries TRBV2 and TRBJ2-7; no reliable D call. CDR3 size: 12 residues. The germline V gene has CDR1 SNHLY and CDR2 FYNNEI. As DNA, the CDR3 is TGTGCCAGCAGTCCCGATGGGCCTACAAGAGAATTC. This encodes CASSPDGPTREF.

V and J are TRBV28 and TRBJ2-4; no reliable D call. Germline V gene lookup returns CDR1 MDHEN and CDR2 SYDVKM. The ends were cut back, 7 bases at V and 0 bases at J, with 19 bases in the middle. This CDR3 comprises 17 residues. For the CDR3, the DNA is TGTGCCAGCAATTCGTTCGAGGCAGAGCTAGCCAAAAACATTCAGTACTTC. Amino acid sequence: CASNSFEAELAKNIQYF.

This sequence joins TRBV2 and TRBJ2-3; 12 bases map to TRBD1. V trimming: 5 bases; J trimming: 5 bases; junction bases outside the gene matches: 8. The CDR3 length is 16 residues. Per germline, CDR1 SNHLY and CDR2 FYNNEI. CDR3 coding DNA: TGTGCCAGCAGTCTAATGGGGACAGGGGGCAGAGATACGCAGTATTTT. It yields the protein CASSLMGTGGRDTQYF.

The rearrangement links TRBV11-2 to TRBJ2-3; D gene unclear. V lost 6 bases, J lost 5 bases, and 6 bases lay in between. Looked up from germline, CDR1 is SGHAT and CDR2 is FQNNGV. The CDR3 contains 11 residues. CDR3 loop: CASRSGDTQYF. Written as DNA, the CDR3 is TGTGCCAGCAGGTCGGGAGATACGCAGTATTTT. The full variable domain, with the rest looked up from reference TRBV11-2 and TRBJ2-3, is EAGVAQSPRYKIIEKRQSVAFWCNPISGHATLYWYQQILGQGPKLLIQFQNNGVVDDSQLPKDRFSAERLKGVDSTLKIQPAKLEDSAVYLCASRSGDTQYFGPGTRLTVL.

The chain joins TRBV5-1 to TRBJ2-5; D is uncertain. Trimming removed 2 bases from V and 1 base from J, with 9 bases in between. The CDR3 length is 14 residues. Germline V gene sequence: CDR1 SGHRS, CDR2 YFSETQ. CDR3 protein: CASSFSLSQETQYF. In nucleotides, the CDR3 is TGCGCCAGCAGCTTCTCCCTGTCCCAAGAGACCCAGTACTTC. Variable domain in full (rest from reference TRBV5-1 and TRBJ2-5): KAGVTQTPRYLIKTRGQQVTLSCSPISGHRSVSWYQQTPGQGLQFLFEYFSETQRNKGNFPGRFSGRQFSNSRSEMNVSTLELGDSALYLCASSFSLSQETQYFGPGTRLLVL.

The chain couples TRBV7-3 to TRBJ1-1; perhaps TRBD1 as D (5 bases). In germline, CDR1 is SGHTA, CDR2 FQGTGA. This CDR3 is built from 13 residues. With 5 bases removed from V and 3 bases from J, the gap between germline ends came to 10 bases. The CDR3 sequence: CASSPDRYTEAFF. The CDR3 DNA follows: TGTGCCAGCAGCCCTGACAGATACACTGAAGCTTTCTTT.